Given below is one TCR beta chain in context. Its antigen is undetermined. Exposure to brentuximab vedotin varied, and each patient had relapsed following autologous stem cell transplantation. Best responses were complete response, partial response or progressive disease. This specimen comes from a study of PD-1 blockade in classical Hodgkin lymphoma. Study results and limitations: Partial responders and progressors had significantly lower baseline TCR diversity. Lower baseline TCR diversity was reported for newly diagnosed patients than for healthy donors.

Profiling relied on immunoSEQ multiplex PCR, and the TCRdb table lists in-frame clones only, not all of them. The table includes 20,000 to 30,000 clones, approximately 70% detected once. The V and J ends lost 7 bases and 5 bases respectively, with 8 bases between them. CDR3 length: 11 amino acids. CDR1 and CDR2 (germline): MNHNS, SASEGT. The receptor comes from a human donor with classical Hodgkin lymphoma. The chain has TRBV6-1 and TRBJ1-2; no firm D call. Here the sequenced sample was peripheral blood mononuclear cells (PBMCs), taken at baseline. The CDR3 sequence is CASMDTYGYTF. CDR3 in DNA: TGTGCCAGCATGGATACTTATGGCTACACCTTC.